One and the same sample provided the 8 T cell receptor beta chains below, sequenced in a study of blood T cell repertoires in COVID-19 (dated by TCRdb to about 2020). Libraries were constructed by the immunoSEQ multiplex PCR assay. The immuneACCESS repertoire file appears here via TCRdb, limited to in-frame rearrangements. These files lack a portion of the clones; in checked studies, under half of the deficit traces to unresolved V genes, and the cause of the others is not known. The sample table records tens of thousands of clones; 89% of these occur just once. The top ten clonotypes cover around 46% of the sample. Specimen: peripheral blood. All receptors come from a woman aged 55-69 years with COVID-19, enrolled during active disease.

The chain links TRBV30 to TRBJ2-7; D might be TRBD2 (6 bases). Trimming took off 5 bases at V and 4 bases at J, with 12 bases between the two ends. There are 12 residues in the CDR3. Germline V gene lookup returns CDR1 GTSNPN and CDR2 SVGIG (reference sequence). The CDR3 DNA sequence: TGTGCCTGGCGTCTAGCGTTTTACGAGCAGTACTTC. It specifies CAWRLAFYEQYF.

The chain joins TRBV15 to TRBJ2-1, with 8 bases fitting TRBD2. This CDR3 comprises 15 residues. Germline V CDR1 and CDR2: LNHNV, YYDKDF (reference sequence). The ends lost 5 bases at V and 8 bases at J; junction bases unmatched: 11. In nucleotides, the CDR3 is TGTGCCACCAGCGCCACTAGCGGCCCGTGGGATGAGCAGTTCTTC. Translating it yields CATSATSGPWDEQFF. Drawing the rest from reference TRBV15 and TRBJ2-1, the complete variable domain is DAMVIQNPRYQVTQFGKPVTLSCSQTLNHNVMYWYQQKSSQAPKLLFHYYDKDFNNEADTPDNFQSRRPNTSFCFLDIRSPGLGDTAMYLCATSATSGPWDEQFFGPGTRLTVL.

This sequence joins TRBV7-9 and TRBJ2-1; no reliable D call. The V gene's germline CDR1 is SEHNR and CDR2 FQNEAQ (reference sequence). V lost 0 bases to trimming and J lost 8 bases, with 14 bases between them. This CDR3 is 15 amino acids long. The CDR3 DNA reads TGTGCCAGCAGCTTAGCCTATCAAGTTCGGGATGAGCAGTTCTTC. Its translation: CASSLAYQVRDEQFF.

V usage is TRBV7-9 and J usage is TRBJ1-1, with TRBD1 identical over 8 bases. Germline lookup yields CDR1 SEHNR and CDR2 FQNEAQ (reference sequence). This CDR3 has 15 amino acids. V trimming: 2 bases; J trimming: 5 bases; junction bases outside the gene matches: 7. This CDR3 is CASSLNGRTGTEAFF. The DNA for the CDR3 is TGTGCCAGCAGCTTAAATGGGCGGACAGGGACTGAAGCTTTCTTT.

This clone was counted between two and nine times. V and J are TRBV4-1 and TRBJ2-2, with 8 bases lining up with TRBD1. Germline V gene data show CDR1 as MGHRA and CDR2 as YSYEKL. The CDR3 runs 17 residues. The V gene end was trimmed by 3 bases and the J gene end by 4 bases; junction bases not matched to a gene: 10. The CDR3 reads CASSQRQPQGATGELFF. The CDR3 nucleotides read TGCGCCAGCAGCCAGAGACAGCCTCAGGGGGCCACCGGGGAGCTGTTTTTT.

The rearrangement links TRBV7-8 to TRBJ2-3; 9 bases match TRBD2. The V and J ends lost 5 bases and 5 bases, in that order; junction bases with no gene match: 11. CDR1 is SGHVS and CDR2 is FQNEAQ in the germline V gene. CDR3 length: 16 amino acids. Written as DNA, the CDR3 is TGTGCCAGCAGCCCCCGGCTAGCGGGGCTGGAAGATACGCAGTATTTT. It translates to CASSPRLAGLEDTQYF.

This chain connects TRBV5-1 to TRBJ2-5; the match to TRBD1 covers 7 bases. Germline CDR1 SGHRS, CDR2 YFSETQ. This CDR3 spans 15 amino acids. The junction had 6 bases not matched to a gene; V was cut back by 4 bases and J by 0 bases. The CDR3 here is CASSTRDSHQETQYF. Written as DNA, the CDR3 is TGCGCCAGCAGCACCCGGGACAGTCACCAAGAGACCCAGTACTTC.

The gene calls are TRBV10-3 and TRBJ2-5; 9 bases are a match to TRBD2. The J segment lost 3 bases and the V segment lost 4 bases, leaving 3 bases of the junction unmatched. The CDR3 spans 14 residues. Germline lookup yields CDR1 ENHRY and CDR2 SYGVKD. The CDR3 sequence is CAISGTSVKETQYF. CDR3 sequence (DNA): TGTGCCATCAGTGGGACTAGCGTCAAAGAGACCCAGTACTTC.